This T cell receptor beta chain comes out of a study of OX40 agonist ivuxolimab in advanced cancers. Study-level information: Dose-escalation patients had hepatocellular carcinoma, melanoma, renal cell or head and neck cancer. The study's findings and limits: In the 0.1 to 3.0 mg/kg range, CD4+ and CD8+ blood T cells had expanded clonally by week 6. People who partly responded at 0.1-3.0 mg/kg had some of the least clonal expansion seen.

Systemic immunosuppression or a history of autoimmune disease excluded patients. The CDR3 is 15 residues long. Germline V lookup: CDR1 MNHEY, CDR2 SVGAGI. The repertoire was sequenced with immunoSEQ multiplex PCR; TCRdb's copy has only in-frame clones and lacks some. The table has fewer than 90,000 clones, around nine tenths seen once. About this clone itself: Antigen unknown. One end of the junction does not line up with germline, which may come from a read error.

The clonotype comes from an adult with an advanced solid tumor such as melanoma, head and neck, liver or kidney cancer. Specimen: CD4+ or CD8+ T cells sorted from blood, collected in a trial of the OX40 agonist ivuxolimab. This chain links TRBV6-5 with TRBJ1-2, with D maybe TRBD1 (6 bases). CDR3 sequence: CASTYDSTGFQGYTF. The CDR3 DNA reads TGTGCCAGCACTTACGACAGTACAGGGTTCCAAGGCTACACCTTC.